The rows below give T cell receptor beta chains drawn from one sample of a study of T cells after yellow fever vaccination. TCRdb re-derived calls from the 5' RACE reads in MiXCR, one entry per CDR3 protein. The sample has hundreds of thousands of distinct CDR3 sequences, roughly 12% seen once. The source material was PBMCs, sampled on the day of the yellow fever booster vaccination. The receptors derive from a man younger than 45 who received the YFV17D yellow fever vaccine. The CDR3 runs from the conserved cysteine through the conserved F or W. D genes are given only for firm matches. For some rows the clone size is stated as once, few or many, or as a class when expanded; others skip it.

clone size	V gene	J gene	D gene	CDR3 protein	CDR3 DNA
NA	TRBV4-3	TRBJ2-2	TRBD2	CAASSGSIGGELFF	TGCGCCGCCTCTAGCGGGAGTATAGGCGGGGAGCTGTTTTTT
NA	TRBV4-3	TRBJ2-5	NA	CASSQGFLGETQYF	TGCGCCAGCAGCCAAGGGTTTCTCGGGGAGACCCAGTACTTC
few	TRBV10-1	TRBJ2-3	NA	CASSADRRTDTQYF	TGCGCCAGCAGTGCTGACAGACGCACAGATACGCAGTATTTT
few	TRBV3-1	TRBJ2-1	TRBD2	CASSHSASGYNEQFF	TGTGCCAGCAGCCATTCGGCTAGCGGCTACAATGAGCAGTTCTTC
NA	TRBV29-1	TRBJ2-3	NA	CSVSGQKATTDTQYF	TGCAGCGTTAGTGGACAGAAAGCAACCACAGATACGCAGTATTTT
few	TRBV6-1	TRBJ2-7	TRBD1	CASTEPGQGIYEQYF	TGTGCCAGCACAGAACCGGGACAGGGGATCTACGAGCAGTACTTC
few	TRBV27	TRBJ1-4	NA	CASSLLQGVREKLFF	TGTGCCAGCAGTTTATTACAGGGCGTAAGAGAAAAACTGTTTTTT
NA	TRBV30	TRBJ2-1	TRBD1	CAWQPGQGAQGYNEQFF	TGTGCCTGGCAACCGGGACAGGGGGCTCAAGGTTACAATGAGCAGTTCTTC
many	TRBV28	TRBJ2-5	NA	CASSLPLETQYF	TGTGCCAGCAGTTTACCCTTAGAGACCCAGTACTTC
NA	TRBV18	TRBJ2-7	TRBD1	CASSETGVYEQYF	TGTGCCAGCTCTGAAACAGGGGTATACGAGCAGTACTTC
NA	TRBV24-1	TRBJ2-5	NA	CATSDLDGGETQYF	TGTGCCACCAGTGACTTGGACGGAGGTGAGACCCAGTACTTC
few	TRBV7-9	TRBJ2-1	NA	CASSPPMDEQFF	TGTGCCAGCAGCCCTCCCATGGATGAGCAGTTCTTC
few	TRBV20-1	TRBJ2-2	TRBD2	CSARDGRLAGDTGELFF	TGCAGTGCTAGAGATGGGCGCCTAGCGGGAGACACCGGGGAGCTGTTTTTT
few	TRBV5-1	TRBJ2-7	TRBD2	CASSQGFAGVGGAYEQYF	TGCGCCAGCAGCCAGGGTTTTGCGGGAGTAGGAGGGGCCTACGAGCAGTACTTC
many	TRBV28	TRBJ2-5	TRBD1	CASSALYRGADLTQYF	TGTGCCAGCAGTGCCTTATACAGGGGGGCGGATCTGACCCAGTACTTC
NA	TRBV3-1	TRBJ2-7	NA	CASSQDPRRGGSSYEQYF	TGTGCCAGCAGCCAAGATCCACGTAGGGGAGGTTCCTCCTACGAGCAGTACTTC
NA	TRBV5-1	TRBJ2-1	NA	CASSFTTRSYNEQFF	TGCGCCAGCAGCTTTACAACCCGCTCCTACAATGAGCAGTTCTTC
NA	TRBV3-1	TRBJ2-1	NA	CASSQERRYNEQFF	TGTGCCAGCAGCCAAGAACGTAGGTACAATGAGCAGTTCTTC
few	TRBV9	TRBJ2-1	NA	CASSDRDSLNEQFF	TGTGCCAGCAGCGATCGGGATTCCCTTAATGAGCAGTTCTTC
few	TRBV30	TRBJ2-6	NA	CAWSVSSGANVLTF	TGTGCCTGGAGTGTCTCCTCTGGGGCCAACGTCCTGACTTTC
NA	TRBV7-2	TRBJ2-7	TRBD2	CASTQGLAGASPYEQYF	TGTGCCAGCACCCAGGGACTAGCGGGGGCCTCCCCCTACGAGCAGTACTTC
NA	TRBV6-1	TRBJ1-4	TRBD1	CASSRGQGTNEKLFF	TGTGCCAGCAGTCGGGGACAGGGAACTAATGAAAAACTGTTTTTT